The 32 T cell receptor beta chains presented below share a single source sample, sequenced in a study of T-cell reconstitution after alpha-beta-depleted transplantation in children. TCRbeta library construction was performed incorporating unique molecular identifiers. TCRdb ran MiXCR on the PCR reads and lists one entry per CDR3 protein. The sample records hundreds of thousands of distinct CDR3 sequences, roughly 13% being singletons. The source was PBMCs, mostly from graft donor cells, collected 360 days after TCRalphabeta/CD19-depleted stem cell transplant. Every receptor here comes from a male patient between 5 and 17 years old who had a stem cell transplant for acute myeloid leukemia, so the T cells may come from the graft donor.

This clonotype was picked up many times. The chain joins TRBV12-3 or TRBV12-4 to TRBJ2-1; D might be TRBD1 (6 bases). V was pared by 0 bases and J by 6 bases, with 15 bases between. This CDR3 spans 16 amino acids. Here the CDR3 reads CASSLALVTGPNEQFF. Here the CDR3 DNA reads TGTGCCAGCAGTTTAGCGCTTGTGACAGGCCCCAATGAGCAGTTCTTC.

The chain links TRBV13 to TRBJ2-1; 13 bases map to TRBD2. The length of the CDR3 is 17 residues. With V trimmed by 4 bases and J by 0 bases, 3 bases remained unmatched. Germline assignment: CDR1 PRHDT and CDR2 FYEKMQ (reference sequence). The CDR3, as DNA: TGTGCCAGCAGCTACGGACTAGCGGGAGACTCCTACAATGAGCAGTTCTTC. Translation: CASSYGLAGDSYNEQFF.

The rearrangement joins TRBV29-1 to TRBJ2-5; D gene ambiguous. This CDR3 has 13 residues. Germline V gene sequence: CDR1 SQVTM, CDR2 ANQGSEA. V was clipped by 2 bases and J by 0 bases, with 7 bases between them. CDR3 in DNA: TGCAGCGTTGAATCCTGGTACCAAGAGACCCAGTACTTC. This translates into CSVESWYQETQYF.

A few counts support this clonotype. V usage is TRBV20-1 and J usage is TRBJ1-1, with D maybe TRBD1 (5 bases). Germline CDR1 reads DFQATT; CDR2 reads SNEGSKA (reference sequence). Trimming shortened V by 3 bases and J by 0 bases, and 14 bases separated the two germline ends. The CDR3 contains 15 residues. Here the CDR3 DNA reads TGCAGTGCTAGTAAAAGGGGCCCCCTGAACACTGAAGCTTTCTTT. Protein sequence: CSASKRGPLNTEAFF.

This clonotype was recorded a few times. The gene calls are TRBV28 and TRBJ2-7; D unclear. CDR1 is MDHEN, CDR2 SYDVKM, per germline. This CDR3 is built from 20 residues. V was pared by 3 bases and J by 0 bases, with 27 bases between. CDR3 nucleotides: TGTGCCAGCAGTTTGCCCCCGGGCTCGGCGTTACGCCTGTTCTCCTACGAGCAGTACTTC. Translated, it gives CASSLPPGSALRLFSYEQYF. Full variable domain (remainder filled in from reference TRBV28 and TRBJ2-7): DVKVTQSSRYLVKRTGEKVFLECVQDMDHENMFWYRQDPGLGLRLIYFSYDVKMKEKGDIPEGYSVSREKKERFSLILESASTNQTSMYLCASSLPPGSALRLFSYEQYFGPGTRLTVT.

This chain joins TRBV6-5 and TRBJ2-7; 8 bases align to TRBD2. CDR3 length equals 17 residues. Trimming removed 0 bases from V and 2 bases from J; junction bases left unmatched: 9. Germline V CDR1 and CDR2: MNHEY, SVGAGI. CDR3 in DNA: TGTGCCAGCAGTTACTCGATAACGGGAGGGATTACCTACGAGCAGTACTTC. Its translation: CASSYSITGGITYEQYF.

This clonotype was recorded many times. This chain uses TRBV11-2 with TRBJ2-7, with D possibly matching TRBD1 (6 bases). The CDR3 sequence is 15 residues long. Germline V lookup: CDR1 SGHAT, CDR2 FQNNGV. Trimming cost V 3 bases and J 0 bases, with 12 bases left between them. The CDR3 spells CASSFDRPSSYEQYF. As DNA, the CDR3 is TGTGCCAGCAGCTTCGACAGGCCTAGCTCCTACGAGCAGTACTTC.

Many counts were recorded for this clonotype. The chain has TRBV28 and TRBJ2-1, with 8 bases lining up with TRBD2. The CDR3 is 14 amino acids. V dropped 9 bases and J dropped 8; count of bases not matched to a gene: 12. Germline V gives CDR1 MDHEN, CDR2 SYDVKM. CDR3 residues: CASSAAGGRHEQFF. In DNA, the CDR3 is TGTGCCAGTTCGGCCGCGGGAGGCCGGCATGAGCAGTTCTTC.

This clonotype was seen many times. This chain connects TRBV20-1 to TRBJ2-1; 12 nucleotides align to TRBD2. CDR1 and CDR2 (germline): DFQATT, SNEGSKA (reference sequence). CDR3 size: 18 residues. The V and J ends lost 3 bases and 0 bases, in that order; junction bases with no gene match: 9. The CDR3 protein is CSASLGLAGLSSYNEQFF. Written as DNA, the CDR3 is TGCAGTGCTAGTTTGGGACTAGCGGGTTTGAGCTCCTACAATGAGCAGTTCTTC.

There are a few counts of this clonotype. This CDR3 reads CASSQVGREAFF. The CDR3 bases are TGTGCCAGCAGCCAAGTGGGCAGGGAAGCTTTCTTT. This chain uses TRBV3-1 with TRBJ1-1, with D hard to call. V was trimmed by 1 base and J by 8 bases, leaving 8 bases between them. Germline-derived CDR1 and CDR2 are LGHDT and YNNKEL (reference sequence). The CDR3 contains 12 residues.

V and J are TRBV7-8 and TRBJ2-1, with TRBD2 identical over 8 bases. The CDR3 loop spans 18 amino acids. In germline, CDR1 is SGHVS, CDR2 FQNEAQ. The trim removed 2 bases at V and 5 bases at J, leaving 14 bases unmatched. DNA of the CDR3: TGTGCCAGCAGCTTACGGAGACTAGCGCTAAATGTAGACAATGAGCAGTTCTTC. Protein product: CASSLRRLALNVDNEQFF.

This clonotype has ten or more counts. The rearrangement uses TRBV2 and TRBJ2-7, with D maybe TRBD2 (6 bases). Germline V lookup: CDR1 SNHLY, CDR2 FYNNEI. This CDR3 contains 13 residues. V was clipped by 6 bases and J by 5 bases, with 14 bases between them. As DNA, the CDR3 is TGTGCCAGCAGCGCTACGGCGGGGAACGAGCAGTACTTC. Encoded protein: CASSATAGNEQYF.

The sample holds a few counts of this clonotype. DNA of the CDR3: TGTGCCAGCAGCGCCAGGGGTGGGCTGGATACCCAGTACTTC. Its translation is CASSARGGLDTQYF. The rearrangement links TRBV7-3 to TRBJ2-5; tentative D call: TRBD1 (6 bases). Between the trimmed V and J ends, which lost 5 bases and 8 bases, there was a span of 18 bases. The germline gives CDR1 SGHTA, CDR2 FQGTGA. This CDR3 region has 14 residues. The full variable domain, completed using reference TRBV7-3 and TRBJ2-5, is GAGVSQTPSNKVTEKGKYVELRCDPISGHTALYWYRQSLGQGPEFLIYFQGTGAADDSGLPNDRFFAVRPEGSVSTLKIQRTERGDSAVYLCASSARGGLDTQYFGPGTRLLVL.

This clonotype occurred a few times. This chain links TRBV5-1 with TRBJ2-3, with 9 nucleotides matching TRBD2. The CDR3 totals 18 residues. Per germline, CDR1 SGHRS and CDR2 YFSETQ. The V gene end was trimmed by 3 bases and the J gene end by 1 base; junction bases not matched to a gene: 12. In nucleotides, the CDR3 is TGCGCCAGCAGCTCCGGACTAGCGCCTCATGCTGGCACAGATACGCAGTATTTT. It specifies CASSSGLAPHAGTDTQYF.

This clonotype was seen a handful of times. The chain combines TRBV6-1 with TRBJ2-3, with 9 bases aligning to TRBD1. V was clipped by 6 bases and J by 4 bases; unmatched bases: 8. The CDR3 spans 15 residues. Germline CDR1 reads MNHNS; CDR2 reads SASEGT. The CDR3 sequence: CASRPGQGFADTQYF. The CDR3 DNA is TGTGCCAGCAGACCGGGACAGGGATTTGCAGATACGCAGTATTTT.

This clonotype was seen repeatedly, ten times or more. This sequence joins TRBV12-3 or TRBV12-4 and TRBJ2-5, with TRBD2 as a possible D gene (6 bases). V was pared by 3 bases and J by 5 bases, with 13 bases between. The CDR3 is 14 amino acids. The DNA for the CDR3 is TGTGCCAGCAGTTTTCGGTCAGGAGGGGAGACCCAGTACTTC. It codes for CASSFRSGGETQYF.

This sequence joins TRBV20-1 and TRBJ1-2; tentative D call: TRBD1 (5 bases). The CDR3 loop spans 13 amino acids. Trimming left V 0 bases short and J 7 bases short, with 12 bases between. Germline V gives CDR1 DFQATT, CDR2 SNEGSKA (reference sequence). Here the CDR3 reads CSARDEQGLGYTF. The CDR3 DNA reads as TGCAGTGCTAGAGATGAGCAGGGTCTTGGCTACACCTTC.

This clonotype was detected only a few times. The rearrangement links TRBV7-6 to TRBJ2-7; possibly TRBD1 or TRBD2 for D (5 bases each). The length of the CDR3 is 16 residues. CDR1 is SGHVS and CDR2 is FNYEAQ in the germline V gene. The V gene lost 5 bases and the J gene lost 2 bases, with 19 bases spanning the gap. CDR3 DNA: TGTGCCAGCAGCCCGCTTACGGGGCGAAAACCCTACGAGCAGTACTTC. It is translated as CASSPLTGRKPYEQYF. Combining the CDR3 with reference TRBV7-6 and TRBJ2-7 gives the whole variable domain GAGVSQSPRYKVTKRGQDVALRCDPISGHVSLYWYRQALGQGPEFLTYFNYEAQQDKSGLPNDRFSAERPEGSISTLTIQRTEQRDSAMYRCASSPLTGRKPYEQYFGPGTRLTVT.

This rearrangement joins TRBV5-1 to TRBJ2-3, with 9 nucleotides matching TRBD1. CDR3 length: 14 amino acids. Germline CDR1 SGHRS, CDR2 YFSETQ. With V trimmed by 3 bases and J by 5 bases, 4 bases remained unmatched. The CDR3 DNA is TGCGCCAGCAGCTACAGACAGGGGGGAGATACGCAGTATTTT. Its translation is CASSYRQGGDTQYF.

The rearrangement joins TRBV6-2 or TRBV6-3 to TRBJ2-7, with 9 bases aligning to TRBD2. V was pared by 4 bases and J by 0 bases, with 10 bases of the junction left unmatched. This CDR3 contains 17 residues. In germline, CDR1 is MNHEY, CDR2 SVGEGT. CDR3 sequence: CASSFRLSGRPSYEQYF. CDR3 sequence (DNA): TGTGCCAGCAGTTTCCGCCTGAGCGGGAGGCCCTCCTACGAGCAGTACTTC.

The chain carries TRBV27 and TRBJ2-7, with TRBD2 matching 12 bases. Germline lookup yields CDR1 MNHEY and CDR2 SMNVEV (reference sequence). The V gene end was trimmed by 5 bases and the J gene end by 2 bases; junction bases not matched to a gene: 4. The CDR3 is 15 residues long. This chain's CDR3 is CASSQLAGGAYEQYF. The CDR3 DNA is TGTGCCAGCAGTCAGCTAGCGGGAGGGGCCTACGAGCAGTACTTC.

This chain connects TRBV30 to TRBJ1-1, with 8 nucleotides matching TRBD1. The V gene's germline CDR1 is GTSNPN and CDR2 SVGIG (reference sequence). The CDR3 runs to 14 residues. Trimming took 4 bases from V and 2 from J; bases not matched to a gene: 6. The CDR3 spells CAWITRGPNTEAFF. The CDR3 DNA sequence: TGTGCCTGGATCACCAGGGGGCCCAACACTGAAGCTTTCTTT. The complete variable domain, with remaining parts taken from reference TRBV30 and TRBJ1-1, reads SQTIHQWPATLVQPVGSPLSLECTVEGTSNPNLYWYRQAAGRGLQLLFYSVGIGQISSEVPQNLSASRPQDRQFILSSKKLLLSDSGFYLCAWITRGPNTEAFFGQGTRLTVV.

The chain combines TRBV20-1 with TRBJ2-7; 7 bases are shared with TRBD1. V shed 5 bases and J 7 bases; nucleotides not matched to a gene: 8. CDR3 length: 12 amino acids. Germline loops: CDR1 DFQATT, CDR2 SNEGSKA (reference sequence). CDR3 nucleotides: TGCAGTGCTCGAAGGGGGCCGTGGGAGCAGTACTTC. Translating gives CSARRGPWEQYF.

This clonotype has ten or more counts. The chain joins TRBV12-3 or TRBV12-4 to TRBJ2-5; 7 bases agree with TRBD2. CDR3 length: 14 amino acids. Trimming cost V 5 bases and J 5 bases; bases outside gene matches: 8. This CDR3 reads CASSSGLVHETQYF. CDR3 bases: TGTGCCAGCAGTAGTGGACTAGTCCACGAGACCCAGTACTTC.

This clonotype was detected a few times. The chain uses TRBV9 and TRBJ1-1; TRBD1 matches at 11 bases. Germline CDR1 reads SGDLS; CDR2 reads YYNGEE. This CDR3 has 16 residues. The V and J ends lost 3 bases and 0 bases, in that order; junction bases with no gene match: 4. The CDR3 DNA is TGTGCCAGCAGCGCGGAGGACAGGGGGCTGAACACTGAAGCTTTCTTT. It codes for CASSAEDRGLNTEAFF. Drawing the rest from reference TRBV9 and TRBJ1-1, the complete variable domain is DSGVTQTPKHLITATGQRVTLRCSPRSGDLSVYWYQQSLDQGLQFLIQYYNGEERAKGNILERFSAQQFPDLHSELNLSSLELGDSALYFCASSAEDRGLNTEAFFGQGTRLTVV.

This clonotype appeared a few times. The V and J genes are TRBV29-1 and TRBJ1-5; D not certain. This CDR3 is 13 amino acids long. From germline, CDR1 is SQVTM and CDR2 ANQGSEA. V dropped 6 bases and J dropped 6 bases, with 15 bases sitting between them. DNA for the CDR3: TGCAGCGTAGGGTTCGGGGTGGGTCAGCCCCAGCATTTT. Translating it yields CSVGFGVGQPQHF.

The chain uses TRBV5-1 and TRBJ2-5; maybe TRBD1 (5 bases). With 4 bases removed from V and 7 bases from J, the gap between germline ends came to 11 bases. This CDR3 spans 12 amino acids. Looked up from germline, CDR1 is SGHRS and CDR2 is YFSETQ. The CDR3, as DNA: TGCGCCAGCAGCCCAGACAGAGGGACCCAGTACTTC. Translating it yields CASSPDRGTQYF.

This clonotype was recorded a few times. The J gene is TRBJ2-7, the V gene TRBV10-3, with 11 bases identical to TRBD2. The ends lost 6 bases at V and 4 bases at J; junction bases unmatched: 8. CDR3 size: 15 residues. The germline V gene has CDR1 ENHRY and CDR2 SYGVKD. The CDR3 nucleotides read TGTGCCATCAGGGACCCGGGACTAGCGGCATACGAGCAGTACTTC. Translation gives CAIRDPGLAAYEQYF.

The genes are TRBV12-5 and TRBJ1-1, with TRBD1 as a possible D gene (6 bases). The germline gives CDR1 LGHNT, CDR2 FRNRAP. This CDR3 is built from 15 residues. The germline V and J ends were trimmed by 7 bases and 11 bases, with 26 bases remaining between them. The CDR3 coding sequence is TGTGCTAGTGCCTTGGGCGCCGGGACAAGACTTGAGGCTTTCTTT. Protein: CASALGAGTRLEAFF.

This chain joins TRBV24-1 and TRBJ2-3; 10 positions match TRBD2. V was pared by 4 bases and J by 11 bases, with 5 bases of the junction left unmatched. Per germline, CDR1 KGHDR and CDR2 SFDVKD. This CDR3 has 13 residues. CDR3 sequence reads: CATSDPGLAVQYF. For the CDR3, the DNA is TGTGCCACCAGTGACCCAGGACTAGCGGTGCAGTATTTT.

There are a few counts of this clonotype. The J gene is TRBJ2-5, the V gene TRBV12-3 or TRBV12-4; D gene uncertain. Trimming left V 5 bases short and J 1 base short, with 5 bases between. The CDR3 extends over 12 amino acids. The CDR3 DNA reads TGTGCCAGCAGTGCCTTCCAAGAGACCCAGTACTTC. This sequence encodes CASSAFQETQYF.

This sequence joins TRBV18 and TRBJ1-2, with 10 bases that match TRBD1. The germline CDR1 and CDR2 sequences are KGHSH and LQKENI. This CDR3 spans 14 amino acids. The ends lost 4 bases at V and 7 bases at J; junction bases unmatched: 6. CDR3 bases: TGTGCCAGCTCACGGGACAGGGGAGGATCTGGCTACACCTTC. Its protein is CASSRDRGGSGYTF.